A selection of T cell receptor beta chains follows, all from one sample in a study of spatial heterogeneity in lung cancer. MiXCR, applied by TCRdb to the 5' RACE reads, yields one record per CDR3 protein. Seen here are about 20,000 distinct CDR3 sequences, more than 15% observed once, and the top ten hold about 30%. Source: lung tumor tissue, taken at surgery. These receptors all come from a female donor with early-stage non-small cell lung cancer. Each CDR3 is given with its conserved first and last residue. A D gene is named only where the DNA matches it firmly. Only part of the rows carry a size: once, few, many, or a class if the clone is expanded.

>TRBJ2-3|TRBV12-3/TRBV12-4|NA|TRBD2
TGTGCCAGCAGTTCCGCGGGGACTAGTCGCGCAGATACGCAGTATTTT
CASSSAGTSRADTQYF
>TRBJ2-7|TRBV5-1|few|TRBD1
TGCGCCAGCAGCTCCCAGGGGGCTTCCTCCTACGAGCAGTACTTC
CASSSQGASSYEQYF
>TRBJ2-1|TRBV20-1|NA|TRBD2
TGCAGTGCTAGAATCCAGCGGGGTTACAATGAGCAGTTCTTC
CSARIQRGYNEQFF
>TRBJ2-1|TRBV6-6|many|NA
TGTGCCAGCAGTCGCAAGGGGAATGAGCAGTTCTTC
CASSRKGNEQFF
>TRBJ2-5|TRBV6-5|few|NA
TGTGCCAGCATCTCAAGGGGGGACAGAGAGACCCAGTACTTC
CASISRGDRETQYF
>TRBJ2-1|TRBV12-3/TRBV12-4|many|NA
TGTGCCAGCAGTGATAGGACGGTGCCTCGCTCCTACAATGAGCAGTTCTTC
CASSDRTVPRSYNEQFF
>TRBJ2-1|TRBV28|many|NA
TGTGCCAGCAGATCGCCGGGATCCTTCAATGAGCAGTTCTTC
CASRSPGSFNEQFF
>TRBJ2-2|TRBV19|many|NA
TGTGCCAGTAGTATGAGTGTGCAGGTGAACACCGGGGAGCTGTTTTTT
CASSMSVQVNTGELFF
>TRBJ2-7|TRBV23-1|NA|NA
TGCGCCAGCAGTAACCGGGACAAAAACGAGCAGTACTTC
CASSNRDKNEQYF
>TRBJ1-1|TRBV11-2|few|NA
TGTGCCAGCAGCTTATGGGCGGCGAACACTGAAGCTTTCTTT
CASSLWAANTEAFF
>TRBJ2-7|TRBV4-1|NA|NA
TGCGCCAGCAGCCAAGAGGCCTCTCACCCCGCCTACGAGCAGTACTTC
CASSQEASHPAYEQYF
>TRBJ2-7|TRBV25-1|many|TRBD1
TGTGCCAGCAGTGAGTCGGGACAGAGTCTCTACGAGCAGTACTTC
CASSESGQSLYEQYF
>TRBJ2-1|TRBV6-5|few|TRBD2
TGTGCCAGCAATACCCGGCGGGGGAACAATGAGCAGTTCTTC
CASNTRRGNNEQFF
>TRBJ2-5|TRBV28|many|NA
TGTGCCAGCAGTAGTAAACTGATCCAAGAGACCCAGTACTTC
CASSSKLIQETQYF
>TRBJ2-3|TRBV4-1|NA|NA
TGCGCCAGCAGCCCAGCCGGGGCCACAGATACGCAGTATTTT
CASSPAGATDTQYF
>TRBJ2-3|TRBV6-2/TRBV6-3|many|NA
TGTGCCAGCAGGCTCCAAGCAAGAGATACGCAGTATTTT
CASRLQARDTQYF
>TRBJ2-1|TRBV3-1|many|NA
TGTGCCAGCAGCCTAACACAGGGCGGTGAGCAGTTCTTC
CASSLTQGGEQFF
>TRBJ2-7|TRBV29-1|few|NA
TGCAGCGCCGGGGGAAATCTCGTATCGGAGCAGTACTTC
CSAGGNLVSEQYF
>TRBJ1-2|TRBV12-3/TRBV12-4|many|NA
TGTGCCAGCAGTTTGCAGGGGATGTCCGATGGCTACACCTTC
CASSLQGMSDGYTF
>TRBJ2-5|TRBV4-2|many|TRBD1
TGTGCCAGCAGCCAAGAAGACAGGGGTCAAGAGACCCAGTACTTC
CASSQEDRGQETQYF
>TRBJ2-5|TRBV28|few|NA
TGTGCCAGCAGTTCCTTCTTAATAAGGGCTCAGCGAACCGAGGAGACCCAGTACTTC
CASSSFLIRAQRTEETQYF
>TRBJ2-2|TRBV7-2|many|NA
TGTGCCAGCAGCTTAGCGTTTCGCGGTGGTTCTGCCGCGAACACCGGGGAGCTGTTTTTT
CASSLAFRGGSAANTGELFF
>TRBJ2-3|TRBV3-1|NA|NA
TGTGCCAGCAGTGGCCCCCCTCTCACAGATACGCAGTATTTT
CASSGPPLTDTQYF
>TRBJ2-3|TRBV12-3/TRBV12-4|medium-sized|NA
TGTGCCAGCAGTTTGTCAGGAGGCACAGATACGCAGTATTTT
CASSLSGGTDTQYF
>TRBJ2-7|TRBV9|many|NA
TGTGCCAGCAGCGCGGACAGTTCCTACGAGCAGTACTTC
CASSADSSYEQYF